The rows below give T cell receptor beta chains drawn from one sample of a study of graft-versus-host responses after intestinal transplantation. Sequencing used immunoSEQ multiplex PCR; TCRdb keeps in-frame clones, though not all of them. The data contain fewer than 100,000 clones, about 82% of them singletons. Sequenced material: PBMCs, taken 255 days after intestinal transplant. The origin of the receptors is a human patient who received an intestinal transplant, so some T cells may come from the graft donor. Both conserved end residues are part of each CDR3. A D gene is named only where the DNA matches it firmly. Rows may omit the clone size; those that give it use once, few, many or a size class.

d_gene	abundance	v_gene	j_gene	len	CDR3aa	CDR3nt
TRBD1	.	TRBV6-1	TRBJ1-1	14	CASSVRGGRAEAFF	TGTGCCAGCAGTGTCCGAGGGGGCAGGGCTGAAGCTTTCTTT
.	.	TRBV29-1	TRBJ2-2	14	CSVGPRGESGELFF	TGCAGCGTGGGCCCCAGGGGGGAATCCGGGGAGCTGTTTTTT
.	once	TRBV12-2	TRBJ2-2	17	CASRSRPGTGKTGELFF	TGTGCAAGTCGCTCCCGTCCCGGGACAGGGAAAACCGGGGAGCTGTTTTTT
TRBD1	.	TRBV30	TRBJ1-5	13	CAWRGQGDQPQHF	TGTGCCTGGAGAGGACAGGGTGATCAGCCCCAGCATTTT
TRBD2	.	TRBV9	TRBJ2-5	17	CASSERGLAGGWETQYF	TGTGCCAGCAGCGAAAGGGGACTAGCGGGAGGATGGGAGACCCAGTACTTC
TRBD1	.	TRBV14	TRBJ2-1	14	CASSQLQGPGEQFF	TGTGCCAGCAGCCAGCTACAGGGGCCGGGTGAGCAGTTCTTC
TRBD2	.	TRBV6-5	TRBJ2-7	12	CASRSWEGEQYF	TGTGCCAGCCGATCCTGGGAGGGGGAGCAGTACTTC
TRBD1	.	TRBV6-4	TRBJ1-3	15	CASSQSTGPGNTIYF	TGTGCCAGCAGTCAATCGACAGGGCCTGGAAACACCATATATTTT
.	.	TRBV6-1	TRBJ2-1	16	CASREQTGKPYNEQFF	TGTGCCAGCAGGGAACAGACAGGTAAACCCTACAATGAGCAGTTCTTC
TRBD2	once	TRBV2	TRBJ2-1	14	CASRDTSGPNEQFF	TGTGCCAGCAGAGACACTAGCGGGCCCAATGAGCAGTTCTTC
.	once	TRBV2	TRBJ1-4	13	CASKLTQNEKLFF	TGTGCCAGCAAGCTTACACAGAATGAAAAACTGTTTTTT
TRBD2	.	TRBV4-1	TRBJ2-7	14	CASSERGGYYEQYF	TGCGCCAGCAGCGAACGGGGGGGCTACTACGAGCAGTACTTC
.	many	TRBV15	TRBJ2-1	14	CATSRDYSYNEQFF	TGTGCCACCAGCAGAGATTATTCCTACAATGAGCAGTTCTTC
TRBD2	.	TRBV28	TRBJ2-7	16	CASSLMTSGGAYEQYF	TGTGCCAGCAGTTTGATGACGTCGGGAGGAGCCTACGAGCAGTACTTC
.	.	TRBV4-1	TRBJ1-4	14	CASSPWDFNEKLFF	TGCGCCAGCAGCCCCTGGGACTTTAATGAAAAACTGTTTTTT
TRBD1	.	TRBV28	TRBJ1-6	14	CASSPGTGNSPLHF	TGTGCCAGCAGTCCGGGGACAGGGAATTCACCCCTCCACTTT
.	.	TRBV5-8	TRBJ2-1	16	CASSSSSGTTYNEQFF	TGTGCCAGCAGCAGCTCAAGCGGAACCACCTACAATGAGCAGTTCTTC
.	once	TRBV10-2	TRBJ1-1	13	CASSPGGGTEAFF	TGCGCCAGCTCCCCGGGCGGGGGAACTGAAGCTTTCTTT
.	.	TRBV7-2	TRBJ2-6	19	CASSPNPVSPPSGANVLTF	TGTGCCAGCAGCCCTAATCCGGTCTCCCCCCCCTCTGGGGCCAACGTCCTGACTTTC
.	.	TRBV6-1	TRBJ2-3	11	CASSAQASPYF	TGTGCCAGCAGTGCACAGGCCAGCCCGTATTTT
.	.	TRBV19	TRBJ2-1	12	CASSIPYNEQFF	TGTGCCAGTAGTATACCCTACAATGAGCAGTTCTTC
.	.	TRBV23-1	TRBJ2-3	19	CASSQLGGLMAGAADTQYF	TGCGCCAGCAGTCAATTGGGGGGGCTAATGGCGGGAGCCGCAGATACGCAGTATTTT
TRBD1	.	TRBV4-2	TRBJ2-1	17	CASSQEPGQVTYNEQFF	TGTGCCAGCAGCCAAGAACCGGGACAGGTTACCTACAATGAGCAGTTCTTC
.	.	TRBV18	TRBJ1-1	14	CASPQDRMNTEAFF	TGTGCCAGCCCACAGGACCGGATGAACACTGAAGCTTTCTTT
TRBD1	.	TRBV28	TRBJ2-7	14	CASLRQGTPYEQYF	TGTGCCAGCTTGAGACAGGGGACCCCATACGAGCAGTACTTC
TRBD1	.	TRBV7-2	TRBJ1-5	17	CASSFSPTGRLNQPQHF	TGTGCCAGCAGCTTTAGCCCGACAGGGCGCCTCAATCAGCCCCAGCATTTT
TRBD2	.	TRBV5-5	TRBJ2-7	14	CASSLRREVNEQYF	TGTGCCAGCAGCTTGCGGCGGGAGGTTAACGAGCAGTACTTC
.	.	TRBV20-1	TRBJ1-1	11	CSVAENTEAFF	TGCAGTGTTGCCGAGAACACTGAAGCTTTCTTT
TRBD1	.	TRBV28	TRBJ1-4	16	CASSLPGQRWDRKLFF	TGTGCCAGCAGCCTCCCGGGACAGCGGTGGGATAGGAAACTGTTTTTT
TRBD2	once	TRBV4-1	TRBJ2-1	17	CASSPSDLAGSYNEQFF	TGCGCCAGCAGCCCCTCAGATCTAGCGGGGTCCTACAATGAGCAGTTCTTC
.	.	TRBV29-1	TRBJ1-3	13	CSVAFQAGNTIYF	TGCAGCGTTGCTTTCCAAGCCGGAAACACCATATATTTT
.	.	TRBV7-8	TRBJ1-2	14	CASSSTHLNYGYTF	TGTGCCAGCAGCTCCACGCATCTCAACTATGGCTACACCTTC
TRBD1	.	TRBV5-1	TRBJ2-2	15	CASSTQGAGVGELFF	TGCGCCAGCAGCACACAGGGGGCTGGGGTCGGGGAGCTGTTTTTT
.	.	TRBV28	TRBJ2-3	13	CASNSGQTDTQYF	TGTGCCAGCAATTCGGGCCAGACAGATACGCAGTATTTT
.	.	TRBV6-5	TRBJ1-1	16	CASSSPGRAMNTEAFF	TGTGCCAGCAGTTCCCCCGGGAGGGCTATGAACACTGAAGCTTTCTTT
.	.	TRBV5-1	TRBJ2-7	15	CASSRDGVSSYEQYF	TGCGCCAGCAGCAGGGACGGGGTCAGCTCCTACGAGCAGTACTTC
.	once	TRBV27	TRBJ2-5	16	CASSLRSGAHHETQYF	TGTGCCAGCAGTTTAAGGTCGGGGGCCCACCATGAGACCCAGTACTTC
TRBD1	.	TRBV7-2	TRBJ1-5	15	CASSETGWGNQPQHF	TGTGCCAGCAGCGAGACAGGGTGGGGCAATCAGCCCCAGCATTTT
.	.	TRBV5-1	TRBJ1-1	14	CASSRARGTTEAFF	TGCGCCAGCAGCCGGGCCCGGGGAACCACTGAAGCTTTCTTT
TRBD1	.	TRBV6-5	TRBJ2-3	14	CASSYRGQADTQYF	TGTGCCAGCAGTTACAGGGGGCAAGCAGATACGCAGTATTTT
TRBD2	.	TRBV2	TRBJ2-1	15	CASSWVGGGRNEQFF	TGTGCCAGCAGTTGGGTAGGCGGGGGTAGGAATGAGCAGTTCTTC
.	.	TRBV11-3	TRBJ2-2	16	CASSLSRAGAGGELFF	TGTGCCAGCAGCTTAAGTAGGGCAGGGGCTGGCGGGGAGCTGTTTTTT
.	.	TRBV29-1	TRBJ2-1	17	CSVEGPSGARTYNEQFF	TGCAGCGTTGAAGGCCCCTCAGGGGCGAGGACCTACAATGAGCAGTTCTTC
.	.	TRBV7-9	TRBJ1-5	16	CASSLEAGDSNQPQHF	TGTGCCAGCAGCTTAGAGGCGGGAGATAGCAATCAGCCCCAGCATTTT
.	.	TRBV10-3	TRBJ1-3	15	CAISQDSLSGNTIYF	TGTGCCATCAGTCAGGACAGCCTCTCTGGAAACACCATATATTTT
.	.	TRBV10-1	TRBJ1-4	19	CASSESWGLQGAANEKLFF	TGCGCCAGCAGTGAGTCGTGGGGGCTGCAGGGCGCAGCTAATGAAAAACTGTTTTTT
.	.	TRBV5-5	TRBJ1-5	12	CASSLATGPQHF	TGTGCCAGCAGCTTGGCCACGGGGCCCCAGCATTTT
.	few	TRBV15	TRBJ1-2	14	CATSRDQGVYGYTF	TGTGCCACCAGCAGAGATCAGGGAGTCTATGGCTACACCTTC
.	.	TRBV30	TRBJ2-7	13	CAWNAGGDYEQYF	TGTGCCTGGAATGCAGGGGGGGACTACGAGCAGTACTTC
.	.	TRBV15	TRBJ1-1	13	CATSRGRDTEAFF	TGTGCCACCAGCAGGGGAAGAGACACTGAAGCTTTCTTT
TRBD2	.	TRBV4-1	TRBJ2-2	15	CASSQPTSATGELFF	TGCGCCAGCAGCCAACCGACTAGCGCCACCGGGGAGCTGTTTTTT
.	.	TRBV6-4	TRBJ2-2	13	CASSQGNTGELFF	TGTGCCAGCAGCCAGGGTAACACCGGGGAGCTGTTTTTT
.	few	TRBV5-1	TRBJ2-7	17	CASSRTPWGPCGYEQYF	TGCGCCAGCAGCCGTACCCCGTGGGGCCCCTGTGGCTACGAGCAGTACTTC
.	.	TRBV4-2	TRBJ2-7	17	CASSPYGVADPSYEQYF	TGTGCCAGCAGCCCCTATGGAGTAGCGGATCCCTCCTACGAGCAGTACTTC
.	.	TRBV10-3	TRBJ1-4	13	CAIGDEGVGKLFF	TGTGCCATCGGGGATGAGGGTGTTGGAAAACTGTTTTTT